The 21 T cell receptor beta chains in this list originate from one sample, sequenced in a study of T cells in Graves' hyperthyroidism and ophthalmopathy (dated by TCRdb to the late 2010s). The method was multiplex PCR. The sequencing machine was an Illumina HiSeq 2000. The TCR beta CDR3 regions were amplified from RNA transcripts. The TCR CDR3 was subjected to a first round of RT-PCR using the HTBI primer set and the Qiagen OneStep RT-PCR kit. TCRdb ran its own pipeline on the public reads, namely fastp trimming at Q25 and MiXCR clone calling, and kept in-frame beta chains. When rows share a CDR3 protein, they turn into one entry using the most common DNA and genes. This sample comprises 300,000 to 500,000 distinct CDR3 sequences, around 15% of them detected only once. In total, the top ten clones hold around 27% of the sample. Sequencing was done on a sample of blood. All receptors come from a man aged 50-60 years with Graves' ophthalmopathy.

At least ten counts were recorded for this clonotype. CDR3 protein: CAIRIGGDPYNEQFF. The CDR3, as DNA: TGTGCCATCAGGATAGGGGGGGATCCTTACAATGAGCAGTTCTTC. The V call is TRBV10-3, the J call TRBJ2-1; possibly TRBD2 for D (7 bases). This CDR3 has 15 residues. Per the germline V gene, CDR1 is ENHRY and CDR2 is SYGVKD. Trimming removed 6 bases at V and 4 bases at J, with 16 bases between.

This sequence joins TRBV7-2 and TRBJ2-4; possibly TRBD2 for D (5 bases). V lost 3 bases to trimming and J lost 4 bases, with 13 bases between them. This CDR3 region has 15 residues. Germline V gene sequence: CDR1 SGHTA, CDR2 FQGNSA. Here the CDR3 DNA reads TGTGCCAGCAGCTTTGTGCGTAGCGATAAAAACATTCAGTACTTC. Its translation: CASSFVRSDKNIQYF.

The sample holds many counts of this clonotype. The chain combines TRBV24-1 with TRBJ2-1; D is uncertain. Germline CDR1 reads KGHDR; CDR2 reads SFDVKD. Trimming cost V 4 bases and J 3 bases, with 9 bases left between them. CDR3 length: 14 amino acids. The CDR3 sequence is CATSDRRVYNEQFF. CDR3 DNA sequence: TGTGCCACCAGTGACCGCCGGGTCTACAATGAGCAGTTCTTC.

The gene calls are TRBV5-5 and TRBJ2-7; either TRBD1 or TRBD2 may fit D (5 bases each). This CDR3 spans 15 amino acids. Between the trimmed V and J ends, which lost 0 bases and 5 bases, there was a span of 15 bases. Germline V gives CDR1 SGHKS, CDR2 YYEKEE (reference sequence). CDR3 sequence (DNA): TGTGCCAGCAGCTTGGATTCAGCTTGGGGGAACGAGCAGTACTTC. It translates to CASSLDSAWGNEQYF.

This clonotype was seen repeatedly, ten times or more. The chain is built from TRBV4-1 and TRBJ2-5; tentatively, D is TRBD1 (5 bases). Trimming stripped 2 bases from V and 5 bases from J, with 15 bases between. Per germline, CDR1 MGHRA and CDR2 YSYEKL. CDR3 length: 15 residues. The CDR3 reads CASSQIQGFRETQYF. The DNA for the CDR3 is TGCGCCAGCAGCCAAATTCAGGGCTTCAGGGAGACCCAGTACTTC.

V and J are TRBV10-3 and TRBJ1-2; no clear D. V was cut by 3 bases and J by 1 base, with 3 bases left in between. The CDR3 runs to 12 residues. Germline values: CDR1 ENHRY, CDR2 SYGVKD. This chain's CDR3 is CAISDNNYGYTF. As DNA, the CDR3 is TGTGCCATCAGTGACAATAACTATGGCTACACCTTC.

This clonotype was detected many times. This sequence joins TRBV30 and TRBJ2-7, with 7 bases identical to TRBD2. The V gene end was trimmed by 4 bases and the J gene end by 0 bases; junction bases not matched to a gene: 12. The CDR3 runs 16 residues. Looked up from germline, CDR1 is GTSNPN and CDR2 is SVGIG (reference sequence). DNA of the CDR3: TGTGCCTGGAAGTCAAGCGGGACGAGGAGCTCCTACGAGCAGTACTTC. Its translation is CAWKSSGTRSSYEQYF.

V gene TRBV6-1 combines with J gene TRBJ2-1, with 7 bases lining up with TRBD1. This CDR3 comprises 14 residues. Germline CDR1 MNHNS, CDR2 SASEGT. V dropped 2 bases and J dropped 6; count of bases not matched to a gene: 4. The CDR3 DNA follows: TGTGCCAGCAGTGAACCTGGACAGGCCAATGAGCAGTTCTTC. Its translation is CASSEPGQANEQFF.

The sample holds many counts of this clonotype. The J gene is TRBJ1-2, the V gene TRBV5-4, with 8 positions matching TRBD1. This CDR3 contains 15 residues. Germline assignment: CDR1 SGHNT and CDR2 YYREEE (reference sequence). Trimming at V came to 4 bases and at J to 3 bases, leaving 8 bases not matched to a gene. CDR3 loop: CASSGTGGVDYGYTF. The CDR3 DNA reads as TGTGCCAGCAGCGGTACAGGGGGAGTGGACTATGGCTACACCTTC.

This chain uses TRBV5-1 with TRBJ1-2, with 7 bases aligning to TRBD1. The V and J ends lost 4 bases and 7 bases, in that order; junction bases with no gene match: 7. The CDR3 length is 13 residues. CDR1 is SGHRS and CDR2 is YFSETQ in the germline V gene. CDR3 sequence (DNA): TGCGCCAGCAGCAACGACAGGGTTGGTGGCTACACCTTC. It specifies CASSNDRVGGYTF.

This clonotype has only a few counts. The chain combines TRBV5-5 with TRBJ2-4; the D gene is possibly TRBD2 (7 bases). CDR1 SGHKS and CDR2 YYEKEE come from the germline V gene (reference sequence). Deletions cut 5 bases from V and 9 bases from J, with 21 bases between. CDR3 length: 15 residues. The chain's CDR3 is CASRRPGAGGGIQYF. The CDR3 DNA reads as TGTGCCAGCAGGCGACCGGGGGCAGGCGGGGGCATTCAGTACTTC.

This clonotype was found many times. The J gene is TRBJ2-1, the V gene TRBV20-1, with 8 bases identical to TRBD2. V lost 3 bases to trimming and J lost 9 bases; unmatched junction nucleotides: 10. CDR1 is DFQATT and CDR2 is SNEGSKA in the germline V gene (reference sequence). This CDR3 has 14 residues. CDR3 coding DNA: TGCAGTGCTAGTAGCGGGACCCATCTTACTGAGCAGTTCTTC. The encoded protein is CSASSGTHLTEQFF.

This clonotype was seen only a few times. The chain recombines TRBV18 with TRBJ2-3; no definite D call. The CDR3 length is 15 residues. Germline CDR1 reads KGHSH; CDR2 reads LQKENI. The V end was cut by 0 bases, the J end by 1 base, with 8 bases between. CDR3 region: CASSPPPPGTDTQYF. DNA for the CDR3: TGTGCCAGCTCACCACCCCCCCCCGGCACAGATACGCAGTATTTT. Variable domain in full (rest from reference TRBV18 and TRBJ2-3): NAGVMQNPRHLVRRRGQEARLRCSPMKGHSHVYWYRQLPEEGLKFMVYLQKENIIDESGMPKERFSAEFPKEGPSILRIQQVVRGDSAAYFCASSPPPPGTDTQYFGPGTRLTVL.

The J gene is TRBJ2-7, the V gene TRBV10-3, with TRBD1 matching over 8 bases. Germline values: CDR1 ENHRY, CDR2 SYGVKD. The CDR3 spans 14 residues. The V gene end was trimmed by 3 bases and the J gene end by 7 bases; junction bases not matched to a gene: 8. The CDR3 spells CAISDRGRTNEQYF. The CDR3 nucleotides read TGTGCCATCAGTGACAGGGGGCGTACGAATGAGCAGTACTTC.

The chain has TRBV6-2 or TRBV6-3 and TRBJ2-2; 7 bases align to TRBD2. In germline, CDR1 is MNHEY, CDR2 SVGEGT. The CDR3 loop spans 14 amino acids. Trimming at V came to 6 bases and at J to 0 bases, leaving 1 base not matched to a gene. The CDR3 protein is CASRGLSNTGELFF. CDR3 in DNA: TGTGCCAGCAGGGGACTATCGAACACCGGGGAGCTGTTTTTT.

This clonotype was observed at least ten times. The chain links TRBV5-6 to TRBJ1-2, with 7 bases that match TRBD1. The length of the CDR3 is 15 residues. The junction had 8 bases not matched to a gene; V was cut back by 4 bases and J by 2 bases. Germline CDR1 reads SGHDT; CDR2 reads YYEEEE. CDR3 DNA: TGTGCCAGCAGCCTGCTGGACAGGCCCAACTATGGCTACACCTTC. As protein: CASSLLDRPNYGYTF.

The rearrangement joins TRBV5-8 to TRBJ2-1; D is unclear. Germline CDR1 reads SGHTS; CDR2 reads YDEGEE. This CDR3 spans 13 amino acids. V was shortened by 1 base and J by 4 bases, with 6 bases between the two germline ends. The CDR3, as DNA: TGTGCCAGCAGCTTGAAGGTATACAATGAGCAGTTCTTC. Translating gives CASSLKVYNEQFF.

This clonotype was detected many times. The chain is built from TRBV10-1 and TRBJ1-1, with D unresolved. CDR3 length equals 13 residues. Germline V gives CDR1 WNHNN, CDR2 SYGVQD (reference sequence). V was clipped by 6 bases and J by 1 base, with 9 bases between them. The CDR3 loop is CASRKDGNTEAFF. DNA for the CDR3: TGCGCCAGCAGAAAAGACGGGAACACTGAAGCTTTCTTT.

The V and J genes are TRBV7-2 and TRBJ2-1, with TRBD1 matching over 8 bases. V gave up 4 bases and J gave up 8 bases; unmatched junction bases: 10. CDR3 length: 15 amino acids. From germline, CDR1 is SGHTA and CDR2 FQGNSA. The CDR3 DNA is TGTGCCAGCAGCTGGGGACAGGAAAGACTCGATGAGCAGTTCTTC. Amino acid sequence: CASSWGQERLDEQFF. The whole variable domain, remainder taken from reference TRBV7-2 and TRBJ2-1, is GAGVSQSPSNKVTEKGKDVELRCDPISGHTALYWYRQSLGQGLEFLIYFQGNSAPDKSGLPSDRFSAERTGGSVSTLTIQRTQQEDSAVYLCASSWGQERLDEQFFGPGTRLTVL.

The V and J genes are TRBV5-1 and TRBJ1-5, with TRBD1 matching 7 bases. Germline V gives CDR1 SGHRS, CDR2 YFSETQ. The CDR3 has 15 amino acids. J lost 2 bases, V lost 5 bases, and 7 bases had no gene match. The CDR3 nucleotides are TGCGCCAGCAGACACGATGGACAGGGCAATCAGCCCCAGCATTTT. This translates into CASRHDGQGNQPQHF.

This clonotype occurred many times. The rearrangement uses TRBV6-1 and TRBJ2-1; TRBD1 matches at 9 bases. The CDR3 loop spans 14 amino acids. Germline CDR1 reads MNHNS; CDR2 reads SASEGT. V lost 10 bases, J lost 6 bases, and 10 bases stayed unmatched. The DNA of the CDR3 is TGTGCCACCTTGACCGGGACAGGGATCAATGAGCAGTTCTTC. This sequence encodes CATLTGTGINEQFF.